This record covers a single T cell receptor (beta chain). The antigen is unknown. This specimen comes from a study of cytomegalovirus exposure and HLA in healthy donors. Study context: Unique TCR beta sequences numbering 95 million to 130 million came from 150 million to 200 million T cells in an earlier analysis. Unique TCRs from HLA-typed donors, approximately 80 million of them, were held in an early data release. Whole-study findings and limits: Follow-up analysis found HLA locus-dependent TCR association rates, highest for DRB1 and lowest for HLA-C.

The trim removed 8 bases at V and 4 bases at J, leaving 7 bases unmatched. CDR3 length: 14 amino acids. Per the germline V gene, CDR1 is SEHNR and CDR2 is FQNEAQ (reference sequence). Healthy bone marrow donors supplied every sample. PCR primers comprised 60 Vbeta and 13 Jbeta primers. Clones were read by immunoSEQ multiplex PCR, and TCRdb kept only the in-frame ones, dropping some. Its table lists around 35,000 clones. Sequences were obtained from PBMCs. The TCR was taken from a woman aged 40 to 50 in good health and CMV-seropositive. The rearrangement joins TRBV7-9 to TRBJ2-7, with 11 bases lining up with TRBD2. The CDR3 DNA reads as TGTGCCAGCGGCGGGACTAGCGGAAAATACGAGCAGTACTTC. Protein sequence: CASGGTSGKYEQYF.